The 2 T cell receptor beta chains below come from one sample, sequenced in a study of cytomegalovirus exposure and HLA in healthy donors. Clones were sequenced by immunoSEQ multiplex PCR, and TCRdb holds only the in-frame ones, with some missing. Of 200,000 or so clones listed, 70% to 85% are singletons. Material for sequencing was PBMCs. The source of these receptors is a woman younger than 45 in good health and CMV-seropositive.

V and J are TRBV6-5 and TRBJ2-3; D gene ambiguous. There are 14 residues in the CDR3. Trimming cost V 1 base and J 2 bases, with 7 bases left between them. In germline, CDR1 is MNHEY, CDR2 SVGAGI. CDR3 residues: CASSYFAHTDTQYF. CDR3 in DNA: TGTGCCAGCAGTTACTTTGCGCACACAGATACGCAGTATTTT.

The CDR3 nucleotides are TGTGCCAGCCGATTTGGAGCCTCTGGTGAAAAACTGTTTTTT. It is translated as CASRFGASGEKLFF. The V gene is TRBV28, the J gene TRBJ1-4, with unresolved D. The length of the CDR3 is 14 residues. CDR1 and CDR2 from the germline V gene are MDHEN and SYDVKM. V gave up 8 bases and J gave up 7 bases, with 17 bases separating them. Full variable domain (outside the CDR3, taken from reference TRBV28 and TRBJ1-4): DVKVTQSSRYLVKRTGEKVFLECVQDMDHENMFWYRQDPGLGLRLIYFSYDVKMKEKGDIPEGYSVSREKKERFSLILESASTNQTSMYLCASRFGASGEKLFFGSGTQLSVL.